One TCR beta chain is described in this entry. Its specificity is unknown. This specimen belongs to a study of CD8 T cells in ankylosing spondylitis. General study points: It was reported that disease-linked clones were significantly enriched in matched ankylosing spondylitis synovial fluid. What seemed typical of ankylosing spondylitis blood was a TCR beta motif built from under 10 highly homologous variants.

For TCR beta, libraries came from quantitative 5'-RACE with molecular barcodes. TCRdb reanalysed the 5' RACE reads using MiXCR and keeps one entry per CDR3 protein. Of roughly 700,000 distinct CDR3 sequences listed, 15% to 20% are singletons. Trimming took off 10 bases at V and 6 bases at J, with 20 bases between the two ends. The CDR3 spans 14 residues. Germline V gene lookup returns CDR1 SNHLY and CDR2 FYNNEI. The rearrangement links TRBV2 to TRBJ2-3; D is possibly TRBD2 (6 bases). The sequence was collected from a male donor with ankylosing spondylitis. The sequencing input was blood, either unsorted or a sorted T cell fraction (not recorded which). The CDR3: CATKPPTSLDTQYF. DNA for the CDR3: TGTGCCACCAAACCGCCGACTAGTCTCGATACGCAGTATTTT. Complete variable domain (other parts from reference TRBV2 and TRBJ2-3): EPEVTQTPSHQVTQMGQEVILRCVPISNHLYFYWYRQILGQKVEFLVSFYNNEISEKSEIFDDQFSVERPDGSNFTLKIRSTKLEDSAMYFCATKPPTSLDTQYFGPGTRLTVL.